This is a list of T cell receptor beta chains from one sample in a study of cytomegalovirus exposure and HLA in healthy donors. TCRdb keeps only in-frame clones here, not all; method: immunoSEQ multiplex PCR. Among about 160,000 clones listed, around 79% were seen once. What was sequenced was PBMCs. These receptors were collected from a man between 40 and 49 years old in good health and CMV-seronegative. Both conserved end residues are part of each CDR3. Each record gives: J gene, V gene, CDR3 length, CDR3 protein.

>TRBJ2-2|TRBV6-1|14
CARSTGINTGELFF
>TRBJ1-6|TRBV5-1|15
CASSLAWQGVSPLHF
>TRBJ1-5|TRBV11-2|16
CASSLGGGGGNQPQHF
>TRBJ2-7|TRBV19|15
CASSTTLDRSYEQYF
>TRBJ2-7|TRBV5-6|12
CASSALFLEQYF
>TRBJ1-6|TRBV6-6|14
CASARRSVDSPLHF
>TRBJ1-1|TRBV10-3|15
CAIKEDRGGGTEAFF
>TRBJ2-7|TRBV27|15
CASSLSWTGSDEQYF
>TRBJ1-2|TRBV25-1|13
CASSGGGLGGYTF
>TRBJ2-2|TRBV11-2|14
CASSLSRGTGELFF
>TRBJ2-5|TRBV30|13
CAWRGQGVQTQYF
>TRBJ1-4|TRBV19|15
CASSMAGATNEKLFF
>TRBJ2-5|TRBV5-1|16
CASTLAQRGGAETQYF
>TRBJ2-7|TRBV2|13
CARQASGVYEQYF
>TRBJ1-4|TRBV28|16
CASSLLGGPTNEKLFF
>TRBJ1-2|TRBV5-6|14
CASSPSTDLYGYTF
>TRBJ2-1|TRBV7-8|14
CASSGGQGYNEQFF
>TRBJ2-4|TRBV4-3|17
CASSQDRGGALRNIQYF
>TRBJ2-7|TRBV5-1|15
CASSLDGTGLDEQYF
>TRBJ1-2|TRBV19|13
CASSMPEDYGYTF
>TRBJ1-6|TRBV10-3|16
CAISEPTTRGYSPLHF
>TRBJ1-2|TRBV6-5|15
CASSYSKGTNYGYTF
>TRBJ1-2|TRBV28|14
CASSPPHPGGSYTF
>TRBJ2-3|TRBV4-3|15
CASSQGGGRTDTQYF
>TRBJ2-2|TRBV4-2|17
CAGSQGPGTLTGGELFF
>TRBJ2-7|TRBV7-9|13
CASSLRAAYEQYF
>TRBJ1-1|TRBV4-1|14
CASSFDRPYTEAFF
>TRBJ2-7|TRBV19|15
CASSKSNSPILGQYF
>TRBJ1-5|TRBV7-2|15
CASSLAGGGNQPQHF
>TRBJ1-2|TRBV29-1|12
CSVEDSNYGYTF
>TRBJ2-3|TRBV10-1|14
CASSDRGPTDTQYF
>TRBJ2-2|TRBV6-1|15
CASRSGTGSAGELFF
>TRBJ2-1|TRBV19|14
CASSRLALYNEQFF
>TRBJ2-7|TRBV13|13
CASSLRLVYEQYF
>TRBJ2-1|TRBV11-2|13
CASSLGLNNEQFF
>TRBJ2-7|TRBV19|16
CASSLTRTGIPNEQYF
>TRBJ2-1|TRBV21-1|20
CASSKKGAVWGRGPNNEQFF
>TRBJ1-3|TRBV6-5|15
CASSYGLTSGNTIYF
>TRBJ2-1|TRBV4-2|18
CASSRQALLARTEDEQFF
>TRBJ2-1|TRBV14|15
CASSQEPGVYNEQFF
>TRBJ2-6|TRBV2|16
CASSKQRGFGANVLTF
>.|TRBV2|14
CASSERTGVYEQYF
>TRBJ2-7|TRBV6-1|14
CASTLGAGSYEQYF
>TRBJ2-7|TRBV6-1|14
CASSEVNNPYEQYF
>TRBJ2-7|TRBV5-1|16
CASSLLPDRGYNEQYF
>TRBJ2-7|TRBV7-9|14
CASSSPDKPYEQYF
>.|TRBV6-5|15
CASSYSTRGDYEQYF
>TRBJ1-2|TRBV27|13
CASSLLAGWGYTF
>TRBJ2-3|TRBV6-4|18
CASSKVEAASGGMSTQYF
>TRBJ2-5|TRBV21-1|18
CASSKALVWAPRWETQYF